The next 10 T cell receptor beta chains were all read from a single sample in a study of blood T cell repertoires in COVID-19. Repertoires were generated with immunoSEQ multiplex PCR, while TCRdb's copy carries only in-frame clones and drops some. The repertoire holds approximately 70,000 clones, with around four fifths as singletons. Sample: peripheral blood. These receptors were collected from a woman in her forties or fifties with acute or convalescent COVID-19.

This chain links TRBV7-8 with TRBJ1-4; D gene ambiguous. The CDR3 contains 15 residues. Germline V CDR1 and CDR2: SGHVS, FQNEAQ. Trimming took off 5 bases at V and 4 bases at J, with 14 bases between the two ends. The CDR3 DNA sequence: TGTGCCAGCAGCCCGATTCGGGGAATTAATGAAAAACTGTTTTTT. Translated, it gives CASSPIRGINEKLFF.

The chain is built from TRBV19 and TRBJ1-3, with D unclear. Trimming took 7 bases from V and 0 from J, leaving 13 bases between them. The CDR3 consists of 15 residues. In germline, CDR1 is LNHDA, CDR2 SQIVND (reference sequence). The CDR3 region is CASTPGVFSGNTIYF. The CDR3, as DNA: TGTGCCAGTACCCCCGGGGTTTTCTCTGGAAACACCATATATTTT. The whole variable domain, remainder taken from reference TRBV19 and TRBJ1-3, is DGGITQSPKYLFRKEGQNVTLSCEQNLNHDAMYWYRQDPGQGLRLIYYSQIVNDFQKGDIAEGYSVSREKKESFPLTVTSAQKNPTAFYLCASTPGVFSGNTIYFGEGSWLTVV.

This sequence joins TRBV10-3 and TRBJ1-2; D possibly corresponds to TRBD1 (5 bases). The CDR3 sequence is 12 residues long. Germline CDR1 is ENHRY and CDR2 is SYGVKD. Deletions cut 6 bases from V and 5 bases from J, with 10 bases between. The DNA of the CDR3 is TGTGCCATCAGCGGCGACAGTTATGGCTACACCTTC. This sequence encodes CAISGDSYGYTF.

In DNA, the CDR3 is TGCAGCACTGACAGGGGGCGCCGAACTGAAGCTTTCTTT. Residues: CSTDRGRRTEAFF. The chain joins TRBV29-1 to TRBJ1-1; TRBD1 matches 10 bases. Losses at the gene ends were 8 bases for V and 5 bases for J; bases not matched to a gene: 8. Germline CDR1 and CDR2: SQVTM and ANQGSEA. The CDR3 has 13 amino acids.

The chain links TRBV7-9 to TRBJ1-1, with 7 bases that match TRBD1. The CDR3 has 16 amino acids. The germline gives CDR1 SEHNR, CDR2 FQNEAQ (reference sequence). V lost 1 base and J lost 1; bases outside the gene matches: 6. The CDR3 reads CASSLEKGQANTEAFF. The CDR3, as DNA: TGTGCCAGCAGCTTAGAAAAAGGACAGGCGAACACTGAAGCTTTCTTT.

The J gene is TRBJ2-7, the V gene TRBV19; D remains unclear. The germline V gene has CDR1 LNHDA and CDR2 SQIVND (reference sequence). V was shortened by 4 bases and J by 0 bases, with 10 bases between the two germline ends. The CDR3 consists of 14 residues. In nucleotides, the CDR3 is TGTGCCAGTAGTACCAAGCACGGCTCCTACGAGCAGTACTTC. Amino acids: CASSTKHGSYEQYF.

The gene calls are TRBV2 and TRBJ1-2, with D maybe TRBD1 (5 bases). V gave up 4 bases and J gave up 4 bases, with 13 bases separating them. Germline V gene data show CDR1 as SNHLY and CDR2 as FYNNEI. The CDR3 length is 14 residues. The CDR3 nucleotides read TGTGCCAGCAGTGCGCAGGGCACTATCTATGGCTACACCTTC. It specifies CASSAQGTIYGYTF. Based on the CDR3 plus reference TRBV2 and TRBJ1-2, the full variable domain is EPEVTQTPSHQVTQMGQEVILRCVPISNHLYFYWYRQILGQKVEFLVSFYNNEISEKSEIFDDQFSVERPDGSNFTLKIRSTKLEDSAMYFCASSAQGTIYGYTFGSGTRLTVV.

The V and J genes are TRBV5-1 and TRBJ1-5; 7 bases are a match to TRBD1. The CDR3 length is 13 residues. V gave up 2 bases and J gave up 5 bases; unmatched junction bases: 1. Germline V gene lookup returns CDR1 SGHRS and CDR2 YFSETQ. CDR3 bases: TGCGCCAGCAGCTTAACAGGGGATCAGCCCCAGCATTTT. Protein sequence: CASSLTGDQPQHF. Supplemented by reference TRBV5-1 and TRBJ1-5, the full variable domain reads KAGVTQTPRYLIKTRGQQVTLSCSPISGHRSVSWYQQTPGQGLQFLFEYFSETQRNKGNFPGRFSGRQFSNSRSEMNVSTLELGDSALYLCASSLTGDQPQHFGDGTRLSIL.

V is TRBV6-2 or TRBV6-3 and J is TRBJ2-5; TRBD2 agrees at 10 bases. This CDR3 contains 14 residues. CDR1 and CDR2 from the germline V gene are MNHEY and SVGEGT. V dropped 0 bases and J dropped 5; count of bases not matched to a gene: 0. The CDR3 spells CASSYSTSGETQYF. Here the CDR3 DNA reads TGTGCCAGCAGTTACTCGACTAGCGGGGAGACCCAGTACTTC.

This clone came up once. In DNA, the CDR3 is TGCGCCAGCAGCTTGGGAGACAGGTCCCACGGGGAGCTGTTTTTT. Translated: CASSLGDRSHGELFF. The chain joins TRBV5-1 to TRBJ2-2, with a tentative D call TRBD1 (6 bases). This CDR3 contains 15 residues. Germline CDR1 SGHRS, CDR2 YFSETQ. The V and J ends lost 0 bases and 7 bases respectively, with 13 bases between them.